The 4 T cell receptor beta chains reported below all come from one sample, sequenced in a study of blood T cell repertoires in COVID-19. Profiling relied on immunoSEQ multiplex PCR, and the TCRdb table lists in-frame clones only, not all of them. Among about 150,000 clones listed, just under 80% were seen once. Sequenced sample: peripheral blood. Source of these receptors: a woman older than 75 with acute or convalescent COVID-19.

This sequence joins TRBV3-1 (or the pseudogene TRBV3-2) and TRBJ1-6; perhaps TRBD1 as D (6 bases). Per germline, CDR1 LGHDT and CDR2 YNNKEL (reference sequence). The CDR3 extends over 15 amino acids. Trimming left V 3 bases short and J 10 bases short, with 16 bases between. The CDR3 sequence is CASSHRGGWESPLHF. The CDR3 DNA reads as TGTGCCAGCAGCCATAGGGGGGGCTGGGAATCACCCCTCCACTTT.

This clone was counted between two and nine times. The chain is built from TRBV5-6 and TRBJ1-2, with 8 bases aligning to TRBD1. V dropped 7 bases and J dropped 6; count of bases not matched to a gene: 11. The germline V gene has CDR1 SGHDT and CDR2 YYEEEE. The length of the CDR3 is 14 residues. As DNA, the CDR3 is TGTGCCAGCGGTAGAGGACAGGGAAGAGATGGCTACACCTTC. This translates into CASGRGQGRDGYTF.

This rearrangement joins TRBV6-5 to TRBJ1-2; a weak D match, TRBD1 (6 bases). The CDR3 runs to 13 residues. CDR1 is MNHEY, CDR2 SVGAGI, per germline. The V gene lost 5 bases and the J gene lost 3 bases, with 10 bases spanning the gap. The CDR3 spells CASSTGSYYGYTF. DNA of the CDR3: TGTGCCAGCAGTACAGGGTCCTACTATGGCTACACCTTC.

The chain links TRBV7-9 to TRBJ1-1; no clear D. This CDR3 has 16 residues. The V gene's germline CDR1 is SEHNR and CDR2 FQNEAQ (reference sequence). V lost 1 base and J 8 bases, leaving 20 bases between the germline ends. The CDR3 DNA follows: TGTGCCAGCAGCTTAGGGATCGGGGAGGGTGCGCGGGAAGCTTTCTTT. It specifies CASSLGIGEGAREAFF.